The clone carrying this T cell receptor (beta chain) was detected a few times. Its antigen remains unknown. Germline values: CDR1 SGHTA, CDR2 FQGNSA. This CDR3 region has 11 residues. The ends were cut back, 5 bases at V and 7 bases at J, with 8 bases in the middle. This entry is derived from a study of T-cell memory formation after mild COVID-19. Using its own MiXCR run on the 5' RACE reads, TCRdb lists one record per CDR3 protein. Of under 50,000 distinct CDR3 sequences listed, roughly 9.8% are singletons. Study results and limitations: A balance of CD4 and CD8 characterized clones contracting day 15 to 85, whereas later expanders leaned CD4+.

Sequencing was carried out using PBMCs or a T cell subset sorted from them (not recorded which). This rearrangement joins TRBV7-2 to TRBJ2-5; no reliable D call. This clonotype was sampled from an adult woman who had mild COVID-19 (a few samples of this study predate the infection). Cell type and time point are not known. In DNA, the CDR3 is TGTGCCAGCAGCCCCTCGGTGACCCAGTACTTC. It encodes CASSPSVTQYF.